Listed here are 13 T cell receptor beta chains from one sample, sequenced in a study of technical replicates of blood from several donors. The assay was immunoSEQ multiplex PCR, and TCRdb's table has in-frame clones only and misses some. Altogether tens of thousands of clones are present, more than 85% being singletons, with the ten largest covering around 0.3%. Specimen: T cells isolated from PBMCs. These TCRs come from a human donor in good health.

This chain connects TRBV7-9 to TRBJ1-1; D is perhaps TRBD1 (5 bases). The CDR3 has 13 residues. From germline, CDR1 is SEHNR and CDR2 FQNEAQ (reference sequence). Trimming removed 5 bases from V and 3 bases from J, with 10 bases in between. CDR3 region: CASSMTVHTEAFF. The CDR3 region has the DNA TGTGCCAGCAGCATGACAGTACACACTGAAGCTTTCTTT. Variable domain in full (rest from reference TRBV7-9 and TRBJ1-1): DTGVSQNPRHKITKRGQNVTFRCDPISEHNRLYWYRQTLGQGPEFLTYFQNEAQLEKSRLLSDRFSAERPKGSFSTLEIQRTEQGDSAMYLCASSMTVHTEAFFGQGTRLTVV.

The count of this clone is one. The chain joins TRBV25-1 to TRBJ2-1; 8 bases are shared with TRBD1. The CDR3 has 13 residues. Germline-derived CDR1 and CDR2 are MGHDK and SYGVNS. Trimming cost V 4 bases and J 10 bases; bases outside gene matches: 6. CDR3 coding DNA: TGTGCCAGCAGTGGGACAGGGATAGAGGAGCAGTTCTTC. Its translation is CASSGTGIEEQFF.

V usage is TRBV6-5 and J usage is TRBJ2-7; D gene unclear. The CDR3 consists of 16 residues. Germline loops: CDR1 MNHEY, CDR2 SVGAGI. Deletions cut 0 bases from V and 3 bases from J, with 15 bases between. The chain's CDR3 is CASSYSQNLEFYEQYF. CDR3 nucleotides: TGTGCCAGCAGTTACTCACAGAATTTAGAATTCTACGAGCAGTACTTC.

The V call is TRBV11-2, the J call TRBJ1-2, with TRBD1 identical over 10 bases. The CDR3 has 17 residues. After removal of 0 bases from V and 4 bases from J, the junction contained 8 bases not matched to a gene. CDR1 and CDR2 from the germline V gene are SGHAT and FQNNGV. CDR3 sequence: CASSLDATGGAVYGYTF. The DNA for the CDR3 is TGTGCCAGCAGCTTAGATGCGACAGGGGGCGCGGTCTATGGCTACACCTTC.

The chain combines TRBV7-2 with TRBJ2-1; 7 bases line up with TRBD1. Trimming at V came to 8 bases and at J to 4 bases, leaving 5 bases not matched to a gene. The CDR3 runs to 13 residues. Germline V CDR1 and CDR2: SGHTA, FQGNSA. The CDR3 spells CASGPRGYNEQFF. CDR3 bases: TGTGCCAGCGGCCCCAGGGGGTACAATGAGCAGTTCTTC.

The J gene is TRBJ2-7, the V gene TRBV6-5; 11 positions agree with TRBD1. Germline loops: CDR1 MNHEY, CDR2 SVGAGI. V lost 6 bases, J lost 7 bases, and 5 bases stayed unmatched. CDR3 length: 13 residues. The CDR3 DNA follows: TGTGCCAGCAGGGACAGGGGGCTCAGGGAGCAGTACTTC. Its protein product is CASRDRGLREQYF.

This sequence joins TRBV27 and TRBJ2-2; 8 bases agree with TRBD2. Germline CDR1 reads MNHEY; CDR2 reads SMNVEV (reference sequence). This CDR3 is built from 14 residues. The V and J ends lost 2 bases and 7 bases, in that order; junction bases with no gene match: 3. The CDR3: CASSLGTSHGELFF. CDR3 DNA: TGTGCCAGCAGTTTAGGGACTAGTCACGGGGAGCTGTTTTTT.

The J gene is TRBJ1-1, the V gene TRBV7-2; TRBD1 is a possible D gene (6 bases). This CDR3 is 15 amino acids long. The ends were cut back, 3 bases at V and 2 bases at J, with 13 bases in the middle. The germline gives CDR1 SGHTA, CDR2 FQGNSA. CDR3 bases: TGTGCCAGCAGCTTCCCACGGGACACCAACACTGAAGCTTTCTTT. Protein sequence: CASSFPRDTNTEAFF.

CDR3 coding DNA: TGTGCCTGGAGAGTGGGGGCAGGGGCCGGCGATGAGCAGTTCTTC. Its translation is CAWRVGAGAGDEQFF. The chain is built from TRBV30 and TRBJ2-1, with a tentative D call TRBD1 (6 bases). This CDR3 is 15 amino acids long. Per germline, CDR1 GTSNPN and CDR2 SVGIG (reference sequence). V was trimmed by 3 bases and J by 8 bases, leaving 20 bases between them.

V gene TRBV2 combines with J gene TRBJ2-3; 7 bases agree with TRBD2. This CDR3 has 16 residues. The germline gives CDR1 SNHLY, CDR2 FYNNEI. V shed 3 bases and J 1 base; nucleotides not matched to a gene: 7. The CDR3 spells CASSDLGGRGTDTQYF. The CDR3 nucleotides read TGTGCCAGCAGTGACCTAGGCGGGAGAGGCACAGATACGCAGTATTTT.

The chain carries TRBV5-4 and TRBJ1-2; D gene ambiguous. With 0 bases removed from V and 10 bases from J, the gap between germline ends came to 10 bases. CDR3 size: 12 residues. Looked up from germline, CDR1 is SGHNT and CDR2 is YYREEE (reference sequence). CDR3 nucleotide sequence: TGTGCCAGCAGCTTGGGGGTGGAGGACTACACCTTC. The encoded protein is CASSLGVEDYTF.

This clone was observed once. This chain links TRBV2 with TRBJ2-1; the D gene is possibly TRBD2 (6 bases). Germline CDR1 reads SNHLY; CDR2 reads FYNNEI. V was shortened by 8 bases and J by 5 bases, with 16 bases between the two germline ends. This CDR3 is built from 14 residues. The CDR3 here is CASDGQGGNNEQFF. As DNA, the CDR3 is TGTGCCAGCGACGGCCAGGGAGGCAACAATGAGCAGTTCTTC.

The V call is TRBV19, the J call TRBJ1-5; D gene uncertain. The CDR3 is 13 residues long. From germline, CDR1 is LNHDA and CDR2 SQIVND (reference sequence). V was cut by 0 bases and J by 9 bases, with 9 bases left in between. In nucleotides, the CDR3 is TGTGCCAGTAGTATAGACCCCGGTGGGCCCCAGCATTTT. It is translated as CASSIDPGGPQHF.